Shown below are 14 T cell receptor beta chains from a single sample sequenced in a study of graft-versus-host responses after intestinal transplantation. The antigens for these receptors are not known. Measured with immunoSEQ multiplex PCR; TCRdb has only the in-frame clones, and not every one. Among approximately 90,000 clones listed, over 80% were seen once. Material: unstimulated CD8+ T cells sorted from spleen or lymph node cells, obtained before intestinal transplant. The receptor set was obtained from a human donor who received an intestinal transplant.

This chain connects TRBV6-5 to TRBJ1-3, with 7 bases fitting TRBD1. Germline V CDR1 and CDR2: MNHEY, SVGAGI. V trimming: 8 bases; J trimming: 2 bases; junction bases outside the gene matches: 9. The CDR3 extends over 15 amino acids. The DNA for the CDR3 is TGTGCCAGCGCGTCAGGGGGGGAGGCTGGAAACACCATATATTTT. Protein product: CASASGGEAGNTIYF.

V gene TRBV5-4 combines with J gene TRBJ2-1, with 8 bases that match TRBD2. This CDR3 contains 13 residues. V shed 3 bases and J 4 bases; nucleotides not matched to a gene: 0. Germline CDR1 and CDR2: SGHNT and YYREEE (reference sequence). CDR3 residues: CASSSGGYNEQFF. The CDR3 DNA is TGTGCCAGCAGCTCGGGGGGGTACAATGAGCAGTTCTTC.

The rearrangement uses TRBV19 and TRBJ2-7; D tentatively fits TRBD1 or TRBD2 (5 bases each). Germline loops: CDR1 LNHDA, CDR2 SQIVND (reference sequence). The CDR3 covers 13 residues. V was cut by 8 bases and J by 3 bases, with 14 bases left in between. DNA of the CDR3: TGTGCCAGTGCGGCAGGGAGCAACTACGAGCAGTACTTC. Protein product: CASAAGSNYEQYF.

This rearrangement joins TRBV19 to TRBJ2-1; D remains ambiguous. The CDR3 has 14 amino acids. The V gene's germline CDR1 is LNHDA and CDR2 SQIVND (reference sequence). Deletions cut 9 bases from V and 0 bases from J, with 12 bases between. CDR3 region: CASHLAGSYNEQFF. The CDR3, as DNA: TGTGCCAGCCATTTAGCAGGCTCCTACAATGAGCAGTTCTTC.

The rearrangement uses TRBV27 and TRBJ2-1; D is undetermined. CDR3 length equals 14 residues. Trimming took off 5 bases at V and 5 bases at J, with 13 bases between the two ends. Germline CDR1 reads MNHEY; CDR2 reads SMNVEV (reference sequence). The CDR3 protein is CASSPLRSDNEQFF. CDR3 sequence (DNA): TGTGCCAGCAGTCCACTCAGATCGGACAATGAGCAGTTCTTC.

V is TRBV19 and J is TRBJ1-1, with D unresolved. Trimming stripped 8 bases from V and 6 bases from J, with 16 bases between. Per the germline V gene, CDR1 is LNHDA and CDR2 is SQIVND (reference sequence). The CDR3 extends over 13 amino acids. The DNA for the CDR3 is TGTGCCAGTCGACAAATACCGGAGCCTGAAGCTTTCTTT. Its protein product is CASRQIPEPEAFF.

V is TRBV27 and J is TRBJ1-2; D gene unclear. The CDR3 loop spans 14 amino acids. The germline V gene encodes CDR1 MNHEY and CDR2 SMNVEV (reference sequence). The ends were cut back, 2 bases at V and 0 bases at J, with 7 bases in the middle. Here the CDR3 reads CASSLGPTNYGYTF. In nucleotides, the CDR3 is TGTGCCAGCAGTTTAGGACCTACTAACTATGGCTACACCTTC.

This clone appeared a single time. This rearrangement joins TRBV7-3 to TRBJ2-1, with TRBD2 identical over 11 bases. The CDR3 sequence is 15 residues long. Germline trimming cut 1 base from V and 7 bases from J; bases unmatched to any gene: 3. Germline CDR1 SGHTA, CDR2 FQGTGA. The CDR3 DNA reads TGTGCCAGCAGCTTAATAGCGGGAGGGAGGAATGAGCAGTTCTTC. This codes for CASSLIAGGRNEQFF.

Written as DNA, the CDR3 is TGTGCCAGCGGAACCTCTAGCGGGGGAAGATACGAGCAGTACTTC. Protein product: CASGTSSGGRYEQYF. The rearrangement uses TRBV6-1 and TRBJ2-7; 10 bases map to TRBD2. Germline-derived CDR1 and CDR2 are MNHNS and SASEGT. The CDR3 spans 15 residues. The J segment lost 4 bases and the V segment lost 8 bases, leaving 11 bases of the junction unmatched.

The chain employs TRBV7-3 and TRBJ2-2; TRBD2 is a possible D gene (7 bases). CDR3 length equals 14 residues. The V end lost 2 bases, the J end lost 6 bases, and 10 bases lay between the germline ends. CDR1 is SGHTA, CDR2 FQGTGA, per germline. The CDR3 spells CASSLHGGPGELFF. CDR3 sequence (DNA): TGTGCCAGCAGCTTACACGGGGGGCCCGGGGAGCTGTTTTTT.

Only one count was recorded for this clone. The rearrangement joins TRBV11-2 to TRBJ2-3, with a possible D match to TRBD2 (6 bases). V lost 1 base to trimming and J lost 0 bases, with 8 bases between them. Germline CDR1 reads SGHAT; CDR2 reads FQNNGV. CDR3 size: 15 residues. The CDR3: CASSLVGGSTDTQYF. The CDR3 DNA sequence: TGTGCCAGCAGCTTAGTGGGGGGTAGCACAGATACGCAGTATTTT.

V gene TRBV6-4 combines with J gene TRBJ2-2, with TRBD2 identical over 10 bases. V dropped 5 bases and J dropped 3; count of bases not matched to a gene: 3. The CDR3 consists of 15 residues. CDR1 and CDR2 from the germline V gene are MRHNA and SNTAGT. CDR3 protein: CASSYGTSDTGELFF. In DNA form, the CDR3 reads TGTGCCAGCAGTTACGGGACTAGCGACACCGGGGAGCTGTTTTTT.

This clone has only a few counts. V and J are TRBV5-6 and TRBJ1-4; D may be TRBD1 (5 bases). Germline CDR1 reads SGHDT; CDR2 reads YYEEEE. There are 15 residues in the CDR3. V was clipped by 2 bases and J by 6 bases, with 14 bases between them. The CDR3: CASSFVTDGYEKLFF. In nucleotides, the CDR3 is TGTGCCAGCAGCTTCGTGACAGATGGCTATGAAAAACTGTTTTTT. Looking up the rest from reference TRBV5-6 and TRBJ1-4 gives the full variable domain: DAGVTQSPTHLIKTRGQQVTLRCSPKSGHDTVSWYQQALGQGPQFIFQYYEEEERQRGNFPDRFSGHQFPNYSSELNVNALLLGDSALYLCASSFVTDGYEKLFFGSGTQLSVL.

This clone was seen a handful of times. The CDR3 coding sequence is TGCGCCAGCAGCCCCCTACGGGGGACTGAGGATAATGAAAAACTGTTTTTT. It codes for CASSPLRGTEDNEKLFF. The chain links TRBV4-1 to TRBJ1-4, with TRBD1 as a possible D gene (5 bases). V lost 4 bases, J lost 4 bases, and 19 bases lay in between. The CDR3 is made up of 17 amino acids. Germline V gene data show CDR1 as MGHRA and CDR2 as YSYEKL.